The sequence of this TCR beta chain was determined in a study of T cells after posttransplantation cyclophosphamide. This clone was counted a few times. Its specificity is not known. The study, taken as a whole, reports: After PTCy, TRB diversity resembled that of CNI/methotrexate controls.

Sampled 1 year posttransplant, controls received myeloablative marrow transplants, methotrexate and a calcineurin inhibitor. This table comes from immunoSEQ multiplex PCR, and its TCRdb copy is limited to in-frame clones, with some not included. This sample carries roughly 21,000 clones, 80% to 90% of them seen once, and the ten largest clones take about 2%. Trimming removed 0 bases from V and 4 bases from J, with 12 bases in between. The CDR3 totals 15 residues. Per germline, CDR1 SEHNR and CDR2 FQNEAQ (reference sequence). This chain links TRBV7-9 with TRBJ1-1, with D uncertain. The sample consisted of PBMCs, taken 362 days after allogeneic stem cell transplant with calcineurin inhibitor and methotrexate. The sequence derives from a female patient in her 30s who received an allogeneic stem cell transplant from an unrelated donor, was CMV-positive, and had acute and chronic GVHD. A subset of T cells may come from the graft donor. As DNA, the CDR3 is TGTGCCAGCAGCTTAGCGCTAAGCTGGTCCACTGAAGCTTTCTTT. Protein sequence: CASSLALSWSTEAFF.